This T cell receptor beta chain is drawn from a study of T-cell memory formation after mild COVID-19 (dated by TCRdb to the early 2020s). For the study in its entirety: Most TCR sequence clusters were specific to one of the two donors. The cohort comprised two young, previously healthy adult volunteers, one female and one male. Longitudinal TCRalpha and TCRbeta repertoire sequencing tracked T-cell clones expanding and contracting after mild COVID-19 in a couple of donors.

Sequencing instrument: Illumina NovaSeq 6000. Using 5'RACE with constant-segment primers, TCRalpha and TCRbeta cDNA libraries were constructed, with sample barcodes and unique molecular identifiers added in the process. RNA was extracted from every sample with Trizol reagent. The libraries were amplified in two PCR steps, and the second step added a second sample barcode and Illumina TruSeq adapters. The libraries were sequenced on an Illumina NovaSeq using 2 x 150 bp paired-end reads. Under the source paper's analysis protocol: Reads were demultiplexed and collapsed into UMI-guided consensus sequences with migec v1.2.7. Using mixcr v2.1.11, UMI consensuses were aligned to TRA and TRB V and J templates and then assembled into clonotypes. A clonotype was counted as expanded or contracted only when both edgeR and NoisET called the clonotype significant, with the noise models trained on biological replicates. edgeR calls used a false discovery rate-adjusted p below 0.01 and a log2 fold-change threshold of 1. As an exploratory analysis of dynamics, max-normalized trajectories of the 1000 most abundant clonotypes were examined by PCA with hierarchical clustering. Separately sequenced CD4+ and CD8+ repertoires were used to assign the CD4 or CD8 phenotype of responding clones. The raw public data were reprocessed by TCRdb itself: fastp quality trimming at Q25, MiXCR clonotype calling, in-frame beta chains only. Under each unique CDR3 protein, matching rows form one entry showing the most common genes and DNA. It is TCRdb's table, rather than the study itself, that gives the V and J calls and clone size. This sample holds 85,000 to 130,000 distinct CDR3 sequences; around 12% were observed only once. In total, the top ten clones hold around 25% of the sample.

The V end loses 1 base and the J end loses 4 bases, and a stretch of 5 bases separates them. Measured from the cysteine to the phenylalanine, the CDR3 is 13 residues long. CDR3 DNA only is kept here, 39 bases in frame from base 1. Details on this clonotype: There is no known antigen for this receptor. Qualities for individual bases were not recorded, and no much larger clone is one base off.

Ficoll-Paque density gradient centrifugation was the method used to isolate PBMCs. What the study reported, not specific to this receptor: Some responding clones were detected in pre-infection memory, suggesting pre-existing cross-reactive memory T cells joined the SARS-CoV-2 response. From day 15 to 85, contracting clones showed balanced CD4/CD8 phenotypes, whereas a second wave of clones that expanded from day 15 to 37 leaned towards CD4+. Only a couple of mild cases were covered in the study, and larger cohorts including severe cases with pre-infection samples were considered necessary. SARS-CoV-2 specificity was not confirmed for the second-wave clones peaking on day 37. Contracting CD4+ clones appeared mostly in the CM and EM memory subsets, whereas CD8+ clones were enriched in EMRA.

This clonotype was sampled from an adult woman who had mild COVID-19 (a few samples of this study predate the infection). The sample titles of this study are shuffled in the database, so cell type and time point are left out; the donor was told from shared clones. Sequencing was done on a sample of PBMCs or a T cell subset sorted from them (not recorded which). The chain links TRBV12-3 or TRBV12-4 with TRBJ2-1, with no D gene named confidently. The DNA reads TGTGCCAGCAGTTTAGAGTGGTACAATGAGCAGTTCTTC. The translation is CASSLEWYNEQFF.